This T cell receptor (beta chain) was observed in a study of blood T cell repertoires in COVID-19. The wider study: Sites across the United States, Italy and Spain contributed samples from acute and convalescent COVID-19.

Germline-derived CDR1 and CDR2 are MDHEN and SYDVKM. The V and J ends lost 7 bases and 2 bases respectively, with 31 bases between them. This CDR3 region has 20 residues. This clone was counted a single time. Clones were read by immunoSEQ multiplex PCR, and TCRdb kept only the in-frame ones, dropping some. The sample carries some 230,000 clones, about 88% recorded once. This chain connects TRBV28 to TRBJ2-3; maybe TRBD2 (6 bases). Sequenced input: peripheral blood. The clonotype comes from a woman between 50 and 59 years old with COVID-19, enrolled during active disease. The CDR3, as DNA: TGTGCCAGCATCCCCCTACTTCCCGGTGGGGGGAGGCCTTCCACAGATACGCAGTATTTT. Protein: CASIPLLPGGGRPSTDTQYF.